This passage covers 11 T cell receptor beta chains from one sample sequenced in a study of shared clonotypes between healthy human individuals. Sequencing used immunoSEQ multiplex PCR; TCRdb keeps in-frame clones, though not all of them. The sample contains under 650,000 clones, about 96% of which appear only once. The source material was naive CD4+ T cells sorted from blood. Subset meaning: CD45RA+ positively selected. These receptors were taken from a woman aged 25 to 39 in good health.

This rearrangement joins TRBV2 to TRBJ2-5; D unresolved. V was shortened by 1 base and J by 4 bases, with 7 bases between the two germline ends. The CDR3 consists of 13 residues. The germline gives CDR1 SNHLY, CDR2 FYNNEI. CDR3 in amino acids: CASSEGSGETQYF. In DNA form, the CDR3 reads TGTGCCAGCAGTGAAGGGTCGGGAGAGACCCAGTACTTC. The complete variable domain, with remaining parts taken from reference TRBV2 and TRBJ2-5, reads EPEVTQTPSHQVTQMGQEVILRCVPISNHLYFYWYRQILGQKVEFLVSFYNNEISEKSEIFDDQFSVERPDGSNFTLKIRSTKLEDSAMYFCASSEGSGETQYFGPGTRLLVL.

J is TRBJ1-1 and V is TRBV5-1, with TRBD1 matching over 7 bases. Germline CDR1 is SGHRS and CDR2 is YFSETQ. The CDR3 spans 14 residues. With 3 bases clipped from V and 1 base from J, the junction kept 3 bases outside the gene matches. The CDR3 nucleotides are TGCGCCAGCAGCTGGGACAGAGAGAACACTGAAGCTTTCTTT. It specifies CASSWDRENTEAFF. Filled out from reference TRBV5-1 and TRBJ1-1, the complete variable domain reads KAGVTQTPRYLIKTRGQQVTLSCSPISGHRSVSWYQQTPGQGLQFLFEYFSETQRNKGNFPGRFSGRQFSNSRSEMNVSTLELGDSALYLCASSWDRENTEAFFGQGTRLTVV.

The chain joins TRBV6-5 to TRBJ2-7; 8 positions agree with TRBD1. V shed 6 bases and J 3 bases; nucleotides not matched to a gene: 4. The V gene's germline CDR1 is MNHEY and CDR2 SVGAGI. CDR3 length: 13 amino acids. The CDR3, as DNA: TGTGCCAGCAGATCCGACAGGGGCTACGAGCAGTACTTC. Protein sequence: CASRSDRGYEQYF.

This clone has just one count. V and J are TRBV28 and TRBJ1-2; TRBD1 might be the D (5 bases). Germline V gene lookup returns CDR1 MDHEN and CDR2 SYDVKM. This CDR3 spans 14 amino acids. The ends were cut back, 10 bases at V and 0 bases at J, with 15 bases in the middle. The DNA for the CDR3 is TGTGCCACTAATCGGGACGGATCTAACTATGGCTACACCTTC. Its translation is CATNRDGSNYGYTF.

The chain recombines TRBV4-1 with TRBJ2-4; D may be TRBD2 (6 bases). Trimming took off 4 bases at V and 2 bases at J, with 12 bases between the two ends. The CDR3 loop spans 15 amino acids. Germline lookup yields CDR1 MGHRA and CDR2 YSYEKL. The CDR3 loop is CASSPPGEPKNIQYF. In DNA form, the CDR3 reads TGCGCCAGCAGCCCACCGGGAGAGCCCAAAAACATTCAGTACTTC.

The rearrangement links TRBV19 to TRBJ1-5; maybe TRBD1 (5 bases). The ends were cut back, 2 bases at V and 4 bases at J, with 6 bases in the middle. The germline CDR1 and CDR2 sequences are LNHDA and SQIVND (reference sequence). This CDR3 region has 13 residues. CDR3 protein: CASSIRGNQPQHF. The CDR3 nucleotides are TGTGCCAGTAGTATAAGGGGAAATCAGCCCCAGCATTTT.

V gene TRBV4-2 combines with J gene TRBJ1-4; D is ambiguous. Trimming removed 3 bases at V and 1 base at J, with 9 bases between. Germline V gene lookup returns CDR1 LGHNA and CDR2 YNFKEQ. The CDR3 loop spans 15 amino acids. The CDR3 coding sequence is TGTGCCAGCAGCCATGCCGACGGAACTAATGAAAAACTGTTTTTT. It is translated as CASSHADGTNEKLFF.

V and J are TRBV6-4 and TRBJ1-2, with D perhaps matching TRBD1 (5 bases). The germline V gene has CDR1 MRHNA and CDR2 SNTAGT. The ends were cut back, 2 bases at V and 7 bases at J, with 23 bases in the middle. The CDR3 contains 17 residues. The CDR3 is CASSDNVFRARVSGYTF. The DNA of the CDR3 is TGTGCCAGCAGTGACAATGTCTTCAGGGCTAGGGTCTCTGGCTACACCTTC.

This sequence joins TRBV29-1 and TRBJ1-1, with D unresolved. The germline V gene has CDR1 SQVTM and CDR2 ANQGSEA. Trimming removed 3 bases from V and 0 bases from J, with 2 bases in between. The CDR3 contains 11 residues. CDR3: CSVDMNTEAFF. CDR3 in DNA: TGCAGCGTTGATATGAACACTGAAGCTTTCTTT.

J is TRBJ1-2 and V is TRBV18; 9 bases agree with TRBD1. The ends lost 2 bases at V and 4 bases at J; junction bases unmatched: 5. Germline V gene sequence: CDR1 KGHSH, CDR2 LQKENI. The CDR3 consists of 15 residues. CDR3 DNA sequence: TGTGCCAGCTCACCAGGGACAGGGTCCCTCTATGGCTACACCTTC. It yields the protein CASSPGTGSLYGYTF. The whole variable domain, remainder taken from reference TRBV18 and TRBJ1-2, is NAGVMQNPRHLVRRRGQEARLRCSPMKGHSHVYWYRQLPEEGLKFMVYLQKENIIDESGMPKERFSAEFPKEGPSILRIQQVVRGDSAAYFCASSPGTGSLYGYTFGSGTRLTVV.

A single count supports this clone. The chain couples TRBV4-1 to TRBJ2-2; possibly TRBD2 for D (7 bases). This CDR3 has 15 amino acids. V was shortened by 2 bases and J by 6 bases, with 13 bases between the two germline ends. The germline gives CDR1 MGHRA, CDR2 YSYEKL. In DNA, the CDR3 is TGCGCCAGCAGCCAAAGGGGGAGGGAAGCCGGGGAGCTGTTTTTT. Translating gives CASSQRGREAGELFF.